The source of this T cell receptor beta chain is a study of cytomegalovirus exposure and HLA in healthy donors. Study outcomes and limitations: Diagnosis of cytomegalovirus status made by the classifier reportedly showed high specificity and sensitivity. There were under 200 TCR beta chains listed as cytomegalovirus-associated.

Germline CDR1 and CDR2: SGHVS and FNYEAQ. CDR3 length: 14 residues. The ends were cut back, 3 bases at V and 4 bases at J, with 12 bases in the middle. Profiling relied on immunoSEQ multiplex PCR, and the TCRdb table lists in-frame clones only, not all of them. The sample shows approximately 76,000 clones, approximately 94% of them seen only once. With respect to this clone: The antigen remains undetermined.

The chain has TRBV7-6 and TRBJ1-1; a possible D gene is TRBD1 (5 bases). Sequencing input: PBMCs. This clonotype was sampled from a woman under 30 in good health and CMV-seropositive. CDR3 sequence (DNA): TGTGCCAGCAGCTTTGGGGCGCGGGGCACTGAAGCTTTCTTT. It is translated as CASSFGARGTEAFF.